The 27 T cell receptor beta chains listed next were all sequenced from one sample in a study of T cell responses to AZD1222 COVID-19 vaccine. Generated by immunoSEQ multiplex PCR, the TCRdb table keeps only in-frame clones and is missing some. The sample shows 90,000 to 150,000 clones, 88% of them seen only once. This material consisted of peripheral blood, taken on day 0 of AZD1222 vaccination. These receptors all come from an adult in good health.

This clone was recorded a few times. DNA for the CDR3: TGTGCCTGGACCGCGGACAGGGACTACTACGAGCAGTACTTC. Protein product: CAWTADRDYYEQYF. V and J are TRBV30 and TRBJ2-7, with D possibly matching TRBD1 (8 bases). The V and J ends lost 4 bases and 3 bases respectively, with 16 bases between them. Germline lookup yields CDR1 GTSNPN and CDR2 SVGIG (reference sequence). The CDR3 is made up of 14 amino acids.

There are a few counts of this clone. CDR3 loop: CASSQSGSIGTQTGELFF. CDR3 coding DNA: TGTGCCAGCTCTCAGTCAGGGTCCATCGGGACCCAAACCGGGGAGCTGTTTTTT. The rearrangement links TRBV18 to TRBJ2-2, with D perhaps being TRBD1 or TRBD2 (5 bases each). Germline CDR1 is KGHSH and CDR2 is LQKENI. The CDR3 has 18 residues. Trimming removed 6 bases from V and 5 bases from J, with 25 bases in between.

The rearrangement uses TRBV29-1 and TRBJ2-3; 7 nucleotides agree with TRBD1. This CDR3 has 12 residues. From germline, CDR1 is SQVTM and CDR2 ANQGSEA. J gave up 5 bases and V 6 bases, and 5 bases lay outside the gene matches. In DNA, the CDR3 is TGCAGCGTGCAGGGGGTGGGAGATACGCAGTATTTT. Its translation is CSVQGVGDTQYF.

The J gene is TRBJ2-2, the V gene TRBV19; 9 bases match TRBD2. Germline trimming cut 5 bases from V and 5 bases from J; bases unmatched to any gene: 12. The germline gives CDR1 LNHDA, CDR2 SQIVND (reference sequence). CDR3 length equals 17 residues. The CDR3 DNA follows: TGTGCCAGTAGTCCCCCAGCGGGAGGAGTGTGGACCGGGGAGCTGTTTTTT. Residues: CASSPPAGGVWTGELFF. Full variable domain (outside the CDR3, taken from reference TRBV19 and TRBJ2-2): DGGITQSPKYLFRKEGQNVTLSCEQNLNHDAMYWYRQDPGQGLRLIYYSQIVNDFQKGDIAEGYSVSREKKESFPLTVTSAQKNPTAFYLCASSPPAGGVWTGELFFGEGSRLTVL.

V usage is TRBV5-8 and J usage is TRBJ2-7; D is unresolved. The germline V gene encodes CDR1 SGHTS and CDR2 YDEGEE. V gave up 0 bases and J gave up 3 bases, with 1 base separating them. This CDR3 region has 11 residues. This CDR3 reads CASSLVYEQYF. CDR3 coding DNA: TGTGCCAGCAGCTTGGTCTACGAGCAGTACTTC.

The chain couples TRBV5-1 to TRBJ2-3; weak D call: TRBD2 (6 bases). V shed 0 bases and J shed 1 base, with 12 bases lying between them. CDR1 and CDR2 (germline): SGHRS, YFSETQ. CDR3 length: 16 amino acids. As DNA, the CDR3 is TGCGCCAGCAGCTTGGGGTCCACGGGAGGCACAGATACGCAGTATTTT. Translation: CASSLGSTGGTDTQYF.

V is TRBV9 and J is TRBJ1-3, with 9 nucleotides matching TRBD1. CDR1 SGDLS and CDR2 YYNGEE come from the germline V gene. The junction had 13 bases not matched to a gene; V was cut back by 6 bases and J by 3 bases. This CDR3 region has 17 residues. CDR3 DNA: TGTGCCAGCACCCCCCTACAGGGGGCTACAAATGGAAACACCATATATTTT. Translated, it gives CASTPLQGATNGNTIYF. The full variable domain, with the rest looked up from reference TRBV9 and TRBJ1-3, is DSGVTQTPKHLITATGQRVTLRCSPRSGDLSVYWYQQSLDQGLQFLIQYYNGEERAKGNILERFSAQQFPDLHSELNLSSLELGDSALYFCASTPLQGATNGNTIYFGEGSWLTVV.

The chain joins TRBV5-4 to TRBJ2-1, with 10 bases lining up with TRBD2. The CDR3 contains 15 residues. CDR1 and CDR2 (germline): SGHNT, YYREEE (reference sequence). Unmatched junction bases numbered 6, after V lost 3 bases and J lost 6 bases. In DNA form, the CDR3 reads TGTGCCAGCAGCTCTAGCGGGAGCGCCTTCAATGAGCAGTTCTTC. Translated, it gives CASSSSGSAFNEQFF.

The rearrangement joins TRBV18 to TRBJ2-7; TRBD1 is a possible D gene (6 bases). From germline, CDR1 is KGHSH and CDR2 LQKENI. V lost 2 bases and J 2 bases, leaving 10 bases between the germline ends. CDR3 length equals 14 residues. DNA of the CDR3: TGTGCCAGCTCACCATTGACAGGCCCCTACGAGCAGTACTTC. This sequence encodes CASSPLTGPYEQYF. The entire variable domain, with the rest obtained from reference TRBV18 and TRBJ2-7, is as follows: NAGVMQNPRHLVRRRGQEARLRCSPMKGHSHVYWYRQLPEEGLKFMVYLQKENIIDESGMPKERFSAEFPKEGPSILRIQQVVRGDSAAYFCASSPLTGPYEQYFGPGTRLTVT.

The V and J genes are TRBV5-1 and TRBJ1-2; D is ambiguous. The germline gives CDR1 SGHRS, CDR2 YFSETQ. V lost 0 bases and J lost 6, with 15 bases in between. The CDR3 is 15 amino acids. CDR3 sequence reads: CASSLGRRGSDGYTF. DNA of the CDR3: TGCGCCAGCAGCTTGGGACGGAGAGGAAGCGATGGCTACACCTTC.

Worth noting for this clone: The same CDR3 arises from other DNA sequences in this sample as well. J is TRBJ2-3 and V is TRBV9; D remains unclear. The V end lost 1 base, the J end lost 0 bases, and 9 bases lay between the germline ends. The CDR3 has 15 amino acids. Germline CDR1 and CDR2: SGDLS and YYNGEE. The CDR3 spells CASSVLAASTDTQYF. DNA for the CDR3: TGTGCCAGCAGCGTACTTGCGGCTAGCACAGATACGCAGTATTTT. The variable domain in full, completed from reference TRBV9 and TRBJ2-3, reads DSGVTQTPKHLITATGQRVTLRCSPRSGDLSVYWYQQSLDQGLQFLIQYYNGEERAKGNILERFSAQQFPDLHSELNLSSLELGDSALYFCASSVLAASTDTQYFGPGTRLTVL.

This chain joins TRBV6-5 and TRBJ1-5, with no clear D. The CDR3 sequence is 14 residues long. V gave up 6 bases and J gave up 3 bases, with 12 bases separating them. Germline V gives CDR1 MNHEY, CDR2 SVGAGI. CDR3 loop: CASRAAGSNQPQHF. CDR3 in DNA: TGTGCCAGCAGGGCAGCGGGATCCAATCAGCCCCAGCATTTT.

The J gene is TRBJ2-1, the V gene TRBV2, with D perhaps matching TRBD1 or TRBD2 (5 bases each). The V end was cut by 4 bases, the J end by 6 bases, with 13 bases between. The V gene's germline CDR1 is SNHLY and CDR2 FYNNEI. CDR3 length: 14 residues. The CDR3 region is CASSGGAEGNEQFF. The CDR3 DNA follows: TGTGCCAGCAGTGGAGGGGCAGAGGGCAATGAGCAGTTCTTC. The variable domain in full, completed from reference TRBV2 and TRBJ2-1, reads EPEVTQTPSHQVTQMGQEVILRCVPISNHLYFYWYRQILGQKVEFLVSFYNNEISEKSEIFDDQFSVERPDGSNFTLKIRSTKLEDSAMYFCASSGGAEGNEQFFGPGTRLTVL.

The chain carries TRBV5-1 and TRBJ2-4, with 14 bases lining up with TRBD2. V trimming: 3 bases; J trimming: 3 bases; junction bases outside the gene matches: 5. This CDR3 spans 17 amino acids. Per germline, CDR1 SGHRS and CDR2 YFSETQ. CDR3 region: CASSSGLAGGSKNIQYF. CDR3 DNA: TGCGCCAGCAGCTCTGGACTAGCGGGAGGCAGCAAAAACATTCAGTACTTC. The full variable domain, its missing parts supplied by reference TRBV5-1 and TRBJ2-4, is KAGVTQTPRYLIKTRGQQVTLSCSPISGHRSVSWYQQTPGQGLQFLFEYFSETQRNKGNFPGRFSGRQFSNSRSEMNVSTLELGDSALYLCASSSGLAGGSKNIQYFGAGTRLSVL.

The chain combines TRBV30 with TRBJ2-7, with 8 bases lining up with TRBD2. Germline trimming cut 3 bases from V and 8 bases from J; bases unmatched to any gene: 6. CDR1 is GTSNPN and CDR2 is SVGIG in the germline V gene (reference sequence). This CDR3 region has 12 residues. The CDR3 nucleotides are TGTGCCTGGAGGCCCGGGGGGGGCAAGCAGTACTTC. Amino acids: CAWRPGGGKQYF.

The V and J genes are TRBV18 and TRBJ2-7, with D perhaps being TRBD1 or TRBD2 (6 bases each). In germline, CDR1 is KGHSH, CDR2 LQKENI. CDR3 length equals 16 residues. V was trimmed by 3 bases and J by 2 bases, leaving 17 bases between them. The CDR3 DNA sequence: TGTGCCAGCTCACCTTTGGGGGGCGAGGGTCCCTACGAGCAGTACTTC. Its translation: CASSPLGGEGPYEQYF.

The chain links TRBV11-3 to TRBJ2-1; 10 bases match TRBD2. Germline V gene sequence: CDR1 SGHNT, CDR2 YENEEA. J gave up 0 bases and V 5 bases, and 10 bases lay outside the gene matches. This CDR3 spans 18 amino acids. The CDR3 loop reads CASSPTGTSESSYNEQFF. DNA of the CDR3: TGTGCCAGCAGCCCAACCGGGACTAGCGAGAGCTCCTACAATGAGCAGTTCTTC.

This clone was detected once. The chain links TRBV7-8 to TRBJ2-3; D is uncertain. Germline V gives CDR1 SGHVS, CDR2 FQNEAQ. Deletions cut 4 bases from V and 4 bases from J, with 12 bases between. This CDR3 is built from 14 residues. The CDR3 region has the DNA TGTGCCAGCAGCTCCCCCCCCCTCGCAGATACGCAGTATTTT. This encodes CASSSPPLADTQYF.

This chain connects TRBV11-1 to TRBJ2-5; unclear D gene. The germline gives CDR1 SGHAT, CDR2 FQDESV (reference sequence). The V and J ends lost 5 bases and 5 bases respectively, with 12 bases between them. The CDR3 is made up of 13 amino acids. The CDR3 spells CASSPRLRETQYF. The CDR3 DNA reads TGTGCCAGCAGCCCCCGCCTCAGGGAGACCCAGTACTTC. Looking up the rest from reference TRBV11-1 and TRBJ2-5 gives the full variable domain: EAEVAQSPRYKITEKSQAVAFWCDPISGHATLYWYRQILGQGPELLVQFQDESVVDDSQLPKDRFSAERLKGVDSTLKIQPAELGDSAMYLCASSPRLRETQYFGPGTRLLVL.

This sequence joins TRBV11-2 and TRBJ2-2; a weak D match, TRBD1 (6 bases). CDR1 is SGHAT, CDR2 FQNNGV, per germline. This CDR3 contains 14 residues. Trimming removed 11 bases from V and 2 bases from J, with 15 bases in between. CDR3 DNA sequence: TGTGCCGGAACCGCAGGGGTAAACACCGGGGAGCTGTTTTTT. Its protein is CAGTAGVNTGELFF.

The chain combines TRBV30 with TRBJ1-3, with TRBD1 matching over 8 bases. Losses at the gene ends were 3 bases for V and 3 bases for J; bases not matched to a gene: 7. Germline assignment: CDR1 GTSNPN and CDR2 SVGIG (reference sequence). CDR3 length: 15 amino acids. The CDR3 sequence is CAWSPRTGFGNTIYF. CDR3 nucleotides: TGTGCCTGGAGCCCCCGGACAGGGTTTGGAAACACCATATATTTT. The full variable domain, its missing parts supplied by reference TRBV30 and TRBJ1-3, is SQTIHQWPATLVQPVGSPLSLECTVEGTSNPNLYWYRQAAGRGLQLLFYSVGIGQISSEVPQNLSASRPQDRQFILSSKKLLLSDSGFYLCAWSPRTGFGNTIYFGEGSWLTVV.

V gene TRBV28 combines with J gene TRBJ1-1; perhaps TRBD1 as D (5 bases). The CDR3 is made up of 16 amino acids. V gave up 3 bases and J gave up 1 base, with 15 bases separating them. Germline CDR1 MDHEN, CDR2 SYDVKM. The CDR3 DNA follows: TGTGCCAGCAGTTTGGGTACCGGGACCGAGAACACTGAAGCTTTCTTT. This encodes CASSLGTGTENTEAFF.

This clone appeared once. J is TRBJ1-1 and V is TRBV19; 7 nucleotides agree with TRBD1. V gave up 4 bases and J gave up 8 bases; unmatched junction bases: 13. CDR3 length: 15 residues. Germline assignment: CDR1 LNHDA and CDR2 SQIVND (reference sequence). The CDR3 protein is CASSTLPGTAREAFF. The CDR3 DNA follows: TGTGCCAGTAGTACCCTCCCCGGGACAGCACGAGAAGCTTTCTTT.

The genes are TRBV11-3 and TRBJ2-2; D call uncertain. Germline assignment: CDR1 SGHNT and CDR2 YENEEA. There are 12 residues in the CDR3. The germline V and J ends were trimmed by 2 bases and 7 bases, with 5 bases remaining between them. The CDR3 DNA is TGTGCCAGCAGCTTATATCACGGGGAGCTGTTTTTT. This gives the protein CASSLYHGELFF.

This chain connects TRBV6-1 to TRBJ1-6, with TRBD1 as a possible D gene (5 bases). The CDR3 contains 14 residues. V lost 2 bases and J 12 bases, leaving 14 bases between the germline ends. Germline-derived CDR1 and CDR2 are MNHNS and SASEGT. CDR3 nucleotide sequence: TGTGCCAGCAGTGAACGGGGCGCGGTTGTACCCCTCCACTTT. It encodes CASSERGAVVPLHF.

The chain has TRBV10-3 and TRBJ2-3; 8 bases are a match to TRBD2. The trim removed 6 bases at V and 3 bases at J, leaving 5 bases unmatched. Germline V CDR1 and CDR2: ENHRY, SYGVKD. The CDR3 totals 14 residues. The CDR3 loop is CAIRPSSGTDTQYF. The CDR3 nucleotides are TGTGCCATCAGACCCTCTAGCGGGACAGATACGCAGTATTTT.

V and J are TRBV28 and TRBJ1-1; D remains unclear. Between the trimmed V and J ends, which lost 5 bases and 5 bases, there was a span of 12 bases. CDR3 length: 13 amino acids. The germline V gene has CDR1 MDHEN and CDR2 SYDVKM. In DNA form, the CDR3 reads TGTGCCAGCAGTCACTATACGCGGACTGAAGCTTTCTTT. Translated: CASSHYTRTEAFF.